This T cell receptor beta chain was captured by sequencing in a study of blood T cell repertoires in COVID-19. On the study more broadly: Researchers got acute and convalescent COVID-19 samples from the United States, Italy and Spain. Sample material is recorded as cDNA or gDNA derived from T cells, B-cell-depleted T cells, or PBMCs.

Recruitment covered about two dozen US areas and drew participants whose ages spanned roughly 18 to 89 years. J was trimmed by 4 bases and V by 2 bases; bases with no gene match: 17. This CDR3 comprises 19 residues. The germline gives CDR1 MDHEN, CDR2 SYDVKM. Assay used: immunoSEQ multiplex PCR; TCRdb lists only in-frame clones, some missing. The data contain about 250,000 clones, around 90% of them seen just once; the ten biggest clones take up around 3%. The receptor was isolated from a woman between 50 and 59 years old who had recovered from COVID-19. The chain couples TRBV28 to TRBJ1-2, with TRBD1 matching over 9 bases. Sequencing input: PBMCs or T cells enriched from blood (not recorded which). As DNA, the CDR3 is TGTGCCAGCAGTTTAACATGGGGAGGGACAGGGTCTAGATTCTATGGCTACACCTTC. This translates into CASSLTWGGTGSRFYGYTF.